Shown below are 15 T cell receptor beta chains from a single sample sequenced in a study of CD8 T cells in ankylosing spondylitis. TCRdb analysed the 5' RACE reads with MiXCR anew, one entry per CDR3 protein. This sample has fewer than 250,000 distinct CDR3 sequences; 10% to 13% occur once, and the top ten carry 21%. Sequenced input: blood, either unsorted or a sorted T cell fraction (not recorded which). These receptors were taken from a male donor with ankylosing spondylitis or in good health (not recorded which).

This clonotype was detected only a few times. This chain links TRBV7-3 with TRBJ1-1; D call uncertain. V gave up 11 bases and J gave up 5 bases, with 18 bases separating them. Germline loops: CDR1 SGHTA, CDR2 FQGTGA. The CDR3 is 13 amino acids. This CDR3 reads CASRRSGETEAFF. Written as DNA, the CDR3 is TGTGCCTCACGGCGGTCCGGTGAGACTGAAGCTTTCTTT.

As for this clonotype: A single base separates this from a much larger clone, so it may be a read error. The CDR3 loop reads CASSVRDQYNEQLF. Written as DNA, the CDR3 is TGTGCCAGCAGCGTCCGGGACCAGTACAATGAGCAGCTCTTC. J is TRBJ2-1 and V is TRBV9; D is perhaps TRBD1 or TRBD2 (5 bases each). Germline V CDR1 and CDR2: SGDLS, YYNGEE. The length of the CDR3 is 14 residues.

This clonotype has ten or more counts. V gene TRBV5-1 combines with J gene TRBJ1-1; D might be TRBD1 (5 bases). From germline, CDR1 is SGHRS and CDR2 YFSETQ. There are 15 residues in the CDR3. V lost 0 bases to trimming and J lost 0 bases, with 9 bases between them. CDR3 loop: CASSLGGSMNTEAFF. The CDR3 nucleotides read TGCGCCAGCAGCTTGGGGGGGAGTATGAACACTGAAGCTTTCTTT.

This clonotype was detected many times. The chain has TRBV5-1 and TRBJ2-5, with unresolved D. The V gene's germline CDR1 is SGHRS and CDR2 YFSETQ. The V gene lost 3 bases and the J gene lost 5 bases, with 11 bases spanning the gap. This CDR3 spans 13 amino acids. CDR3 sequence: CASSSGIRETQYF. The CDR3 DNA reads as TGCGCCAGCAGCTCCGGCATACGGGAGACCCAGTACTTC.

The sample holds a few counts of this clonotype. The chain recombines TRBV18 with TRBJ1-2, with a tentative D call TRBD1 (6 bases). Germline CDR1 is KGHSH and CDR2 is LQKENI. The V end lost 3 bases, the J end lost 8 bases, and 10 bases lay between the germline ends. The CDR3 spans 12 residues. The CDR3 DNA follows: TGTGCCAGCTCACCCACAGGGTCCGGCTACACCTTC. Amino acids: CASSPTGSGYTF.

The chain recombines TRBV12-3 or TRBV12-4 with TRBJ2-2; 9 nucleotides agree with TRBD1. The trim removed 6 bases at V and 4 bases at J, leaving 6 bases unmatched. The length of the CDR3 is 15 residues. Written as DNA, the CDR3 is TGTGCCAGCAGGACCGGGACAGGGCGCACCGGGGAGCTGTTTTTT. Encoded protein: CASRTGTGRTGELFF.

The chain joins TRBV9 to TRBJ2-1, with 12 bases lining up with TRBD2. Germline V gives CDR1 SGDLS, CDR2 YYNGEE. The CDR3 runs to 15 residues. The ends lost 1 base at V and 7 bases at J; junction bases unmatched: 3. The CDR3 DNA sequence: TGTGCCAGCAGCGTACTAGCGGGGGGGCAGAATGAGCAGTTCTTC. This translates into CASSVLAGGQNEQFF.

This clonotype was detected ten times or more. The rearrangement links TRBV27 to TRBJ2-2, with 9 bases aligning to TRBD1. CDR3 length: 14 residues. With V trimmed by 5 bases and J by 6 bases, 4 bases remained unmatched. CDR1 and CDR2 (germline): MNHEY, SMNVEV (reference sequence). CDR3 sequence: CASSPRTGAGELFF. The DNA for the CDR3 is TGTGCCAGCAGTCCCCGGACAGGGGCCGGGGAGCTGTTTTTT.

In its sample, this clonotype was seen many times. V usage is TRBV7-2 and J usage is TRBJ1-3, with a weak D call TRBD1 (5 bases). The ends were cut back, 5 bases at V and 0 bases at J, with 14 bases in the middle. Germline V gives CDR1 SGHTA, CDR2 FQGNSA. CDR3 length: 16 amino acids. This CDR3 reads CASSPATVFSGNTIYF. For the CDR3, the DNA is TGTGCCAGCAGCCCCGCGACAGTATTCTCTGGAAACACCATATATTTT.

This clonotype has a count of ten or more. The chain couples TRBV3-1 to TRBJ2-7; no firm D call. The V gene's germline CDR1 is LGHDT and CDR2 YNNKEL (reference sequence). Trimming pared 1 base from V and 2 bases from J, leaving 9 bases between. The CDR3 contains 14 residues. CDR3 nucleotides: TGTGCCAGCAGCCAAGTCGGCTCAACCTACGAGCAGTACTTC. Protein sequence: CASSQVGSTYEQYF.

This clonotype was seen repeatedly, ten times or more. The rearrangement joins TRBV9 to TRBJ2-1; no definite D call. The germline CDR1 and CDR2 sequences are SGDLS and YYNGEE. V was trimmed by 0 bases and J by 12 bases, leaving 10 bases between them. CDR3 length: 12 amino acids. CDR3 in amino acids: CASSVAQSRQFF. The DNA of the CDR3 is TGTGCCAGCAGCGTAGCTCAGAGCAGGCAGTTCTTC.

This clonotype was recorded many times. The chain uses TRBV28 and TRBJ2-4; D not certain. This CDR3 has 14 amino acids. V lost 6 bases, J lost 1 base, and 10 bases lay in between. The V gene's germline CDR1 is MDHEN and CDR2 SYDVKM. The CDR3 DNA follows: TGTGCCAGCAGCCATCCACGGGCCAAAAACATTCAGTACTTC. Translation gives CASSHPRAKNIQYF. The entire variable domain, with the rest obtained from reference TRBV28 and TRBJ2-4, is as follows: DVKVTQSSRYLVKRTGEKVFLECVQDMDHENMFWYRQDPGLGLRLIYFSYDVKMKEKGDIPEGYSVSREKKERFSLILESASTNQTSMYLCASSHPRAKNIQYFGAGTRLSVL.

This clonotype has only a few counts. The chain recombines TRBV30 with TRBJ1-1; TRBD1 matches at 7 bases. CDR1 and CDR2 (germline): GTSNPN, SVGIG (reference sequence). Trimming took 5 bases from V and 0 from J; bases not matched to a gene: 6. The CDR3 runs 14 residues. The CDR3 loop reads CAWDSGQVNTEAFF. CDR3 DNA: TGTGCCTGGGATTCTGGACAGGTGAACACTGAAGCTTTCTTT.

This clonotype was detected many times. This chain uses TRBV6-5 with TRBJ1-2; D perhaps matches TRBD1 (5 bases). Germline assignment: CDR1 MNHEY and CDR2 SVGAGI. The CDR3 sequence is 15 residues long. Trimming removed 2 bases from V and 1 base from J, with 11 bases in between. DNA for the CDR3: TGTGCCAGCAGTTACGCACAGGCCCTTAACTATGGCTACACCTTC. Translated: CASSYAQALNYGYTF.

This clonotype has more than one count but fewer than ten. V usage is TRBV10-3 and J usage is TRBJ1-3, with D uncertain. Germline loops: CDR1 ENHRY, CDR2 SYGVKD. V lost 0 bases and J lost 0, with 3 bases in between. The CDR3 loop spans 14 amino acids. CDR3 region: CAISESNSGNTIYF. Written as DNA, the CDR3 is TGTGCCATCAGTGAGTCCAACTCTGGAAACACCATATATTTT.